These T cell receptor beta chains were read from a single sample in a study of cytomegalovirus exposure and HLA in healthy donors. Measured with immunoSEQ multiplex PCR; TCRdb has only the in-frame clones, and not every one. Of around 190,000 clones in the sample, around 77% were seen once. The specimen was PBMCs. The source of these receptors is a woman aged 18-29 years in good health and CMV-seronegative. The CDR3 runs from the conserved cysteine through the conserved F or W. Fields, in order: D gene, J gene, V gene, clone size, CDR3 DNA, CDR3 protein. The D gene is left open where the match is weak. Clone size is stated in some rows and not others, as once, few, many or a class when expanded.

NA TRBJ1-5 TRBV27 NA TGTGCCAGCAGTTCTTCAGGTAGCAATCAGCCCCAGCATTTT CASSSSGSNQPQHF
NA TRBJ1-1 TRBV9 NA TGTGCCAGCAGCCCCCATTCTGAAGCTTTCTTT CASSPHSEAFF
NA TRBJ1-2 TRBV7-9 NA TGTGCCAGCAGCCCGACCGGTGGAGGTGGCTACACCTTC CASSPTGGGGYTF
NA TRBJ2-7 TRBV19 few TGTGCCAGTAGTACCAGAGCAGCGGGCCCCTCCTACGAGCAGTACTTC CASSTRAAGPSYEQYF
NA TRBJ1-4 TRBV5-1 NA TGCGCCAGCAGCTTGGCCTCACAAATTAATGAAAAACTGTTTTTT CASSLASQINEKLFF
NA TRBJ2-2 TRBV7-9 NA TGTGCCAGCAGCCCTGGACAGTCGGTTGCCGGGGAGCTGTTTTTT CASSPGQSVAGELFF
NA TRBJ1-4 TRBV9 NA TGTGCCAGCAGCGTTAGGGGGGGAGCAAATGAAAAACTGTTTTTT CASSVRGGANEKLFF
TRBD1 TRBJ1-1 TRBV6-1 NA TGTGCCAGCAGTGTCGACAGGGGGCTTGGCACTGAAGCTTTCTTT CASSVDRGLGTEAFF
TRBD1 TRBJ2-7 TRBV19 NA TGTGCCAGTAGTTTGTTCGGGACAGGGGGCGAGCAGTACTTC CASSLFGTGGEQYF
TRBD2 TRBJ2-7 TRBV5-5 once TGTGCCAGCAGCTTGGACCGGGGGGGCTATGGCTACGAGCAGTACTTC CASSLDRGGYGYEQYF
NA TRBJ2-3 TRBV6-4 few TGTGCCAGCAGTGCCCACCCGGGAGGGGGCTCAGATACGCAGTATTTT CASSAHPGGGSDTQYF
TRBD1 TRBJ2-7 TRBV27 NA TGTGCCAGCAGTTTAGGGACAGGGGGGTCGGAAGAGCAGTACTTC CASSLGTGGSEEQYF
NA TRBJ1-2 TRBV2 few TGTGCCAGCACGGTCCAGGGTAGTAACTATGGCTACACCTTC CASTVQGSNYGYTF
TRBD1 TRBJ1-2 TRBV2 NA TGTGCCAGCGGGCACAGGGGCGGCTACACCTTC CASGHRGGYTF
TRBD2 TRBJ2-5 TRBV6-5 NA TGTGCCAGCAAGCGGGGGACACAAGAGACCCAGTACTTC CASKRGTQETQYF
NA TRBJ2-1 TRBV5-4 NA TGTGCCAGCAGCTTGTACAGGGCAGCGGATCCTTATTACAATGAGCAGTTCTTC CASSLYRAADPYYNEQFF
TRBD1 TRBJ2-3 TRBV18 once TGTGCCAGCTCACAACAGGGGGCCAGCACAGATACGCAGTATTTT CASSQQGASTDTQYF
NA TRBJ2-3 TRBV5-1 NA TGCGCCAGCAGCTTGGGGGCCGGAGATACGCAGTATTTT CASSLGAGDTQYF
TRBD2 TRBJ2-1 TRBV7-8 NA TGTGCCAGCAGCTCACTCAGCGGGAGGTCTTACAATGAGCAGTTCTTC CASSSLSGRSYNEQFF
TRBD1 TRBJ1-2 TRBV2 NA TGTGCCAGCAGTGCGGAACCGGGACAGGGGGCAAGGGATGGCTACACCTTC CASSAEPGQGARDGYTF
NA TRBJ2-2 TRBV9 NA TGTGCCAGCAGCTACTCGAACACCGGGGAGCTGTTTTTT CASSYSNTGELFF
NA TRBJ1-1 TRBV28 NA TGTGCCAGCAGTCCCCTTAGTGGAGGGGACACTGAAGCTTTCTTT CASSPLSGGDTEAFF
NA TRBJ1-2 TRBV5-6 NA TGTGCCAGCAGCTTGGAGTCGGGGGGCACCTCGTCTGGCTACACCTTC CASSLESGGTSSGYTF
NA TRBJ1-2 TRBV7-2 NA TGTGCCAGCAGCAGACAGGTCGTCTACACCTTC CASSRQVVYTF